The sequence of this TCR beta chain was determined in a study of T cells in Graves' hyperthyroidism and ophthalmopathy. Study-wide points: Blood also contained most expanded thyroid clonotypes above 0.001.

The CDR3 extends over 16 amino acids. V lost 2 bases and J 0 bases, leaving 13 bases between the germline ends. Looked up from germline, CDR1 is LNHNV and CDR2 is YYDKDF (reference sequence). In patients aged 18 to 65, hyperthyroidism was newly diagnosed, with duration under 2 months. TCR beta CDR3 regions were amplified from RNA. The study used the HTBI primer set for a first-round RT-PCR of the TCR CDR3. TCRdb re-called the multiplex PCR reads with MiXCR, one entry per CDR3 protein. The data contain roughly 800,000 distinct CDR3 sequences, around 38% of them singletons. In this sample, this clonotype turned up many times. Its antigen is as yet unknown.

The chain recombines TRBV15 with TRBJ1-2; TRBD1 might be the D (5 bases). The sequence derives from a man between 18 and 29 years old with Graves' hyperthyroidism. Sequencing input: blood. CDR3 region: CATSRTRQLSNYGYTF. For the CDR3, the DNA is TGTGCCACCAGCAGAACACGACAGCTATCTAACTATGGCTACACCTTC. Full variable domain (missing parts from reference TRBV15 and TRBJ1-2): DAMVIQNPRYQVTQFGKPVTLSCSQTLNHNVMYWYQQKSSQAPKLLFHYYDKDFNNEADTPDNFQSRRPNTSFCFLDIRSPGLGDTAMYLCATSRTRQLSNYGYTFGSGTRLTVV.